A single sample gave rise to the 4 T cell receptor beta chains below, sequenced in a study of T cells after yellow fever vaccination. Each CDR3 protein is one row after TCRdb ran MiXCR on the 5' RACE reads. The sample yields some 500,000 distinct CDR3 sequences, 13% seen once. The sequenced sample was PBMCs, obtained on the day of the yellow fever booster vaccination. These TCRs come from a man aged 30 to 39 who received the YFV17D yellow fever vaccine.

This clonotype showed up just a few times. The chain joins TRBV7-2 to TRBJ1-2; D not certain. There are 13 residues in the CDR3. In germline, CDR1 is SGHTA, CDR2 FQGNSA. The ends were cut back, 2 bases at V and 2 bases at J, with 6 bases in the middle. The CDR3 DNA reads TGTGCCAGCAGCTTAACCCAGAACTATGGCTACACCTTC. Protein sequence: CASSLTQNYGYTF.

Only a few counts were recorded for this clonotype. The chain employs TRBV4-3 and TRBJ2-2; unclear D gene. The length of the CDR3 is 15 residues. CDR1 is LGHNA and CDR2 is YSLEER in the germline V gene. V lost 0 bases and J lost 3, with 8 bases in between. CDR3: CASSQEGWDTGELFF. The DNA for the CDR3 is TGCGCCAGCAGCCAAGAAGGGTGGGACACCGGGGAGCTGTTTTTT.

The chain combines TRBV29-1 with TRBJ1-2, with 11 bases that match TRBD1. Germline V gene sequence: CDR1 SQVTM, CDR2 ANQGSEA. The CDR3 is 13 amino acids. V was clipped by 6 bases and J by 5 bases; unmatched bases: 5. The CDR3 here is CSVGTGGKYGYTF. The CDR3, as DNA: TGCAGCGTGGGGACAGGGGGTAAATATGGCTACACCTTC.

This clonotype was detected only a few times. The chain is built from TRBV29-1 and TRBJ2-2; 8 nucleotides agree with TRBD1. J gave up 6 bases and V 3 bases, and 6 bases lay outside the gene matches. Looked up from germline, CDR1 is SQVTM and CDR2 is ANQGSEA. The CDR3 spans 14 residues. Here the CDR3 reads CSVEAGQVAGELFF. The DNA for the CDR3 is TGCAGCGTTGAGGCGGGACAGGTAGCCGGGGAGCTGTTTTTT.